This TCR beta chain appears in the sequencing data of a study of T cells in Graves' hyperthyroidism and ophthalmopathy (dated by TCRdb to about 2019). As for the study more broadly: TCR V-J signatures able to tell the groups apart were searched for in a discovery cohort of more than 90 patients, of whom 43 had Graves' ophthalmopathy and about 60 had stable Graves' hyperthyroidism. Prospective prediction of ophthalmopathy was tested in an independent validation cohort consisting of 18 hyperthyroidism patients and approximately 16 patients who later progressed to ophthalmopathy. The approximately 95 discovery patients were divided at random into training and test sets in a 7:3 ratio. In about 6 Graves' hyperthyroidism patients, the study also compared T-cell repertoires from thyroid tissue with T-cell repertoires from blood. Following sampling, methimazole starting at 30 mg daily was given to hyperthyroidism patients, and high-dose intravenous methylprednisolone was given to ophthalmopathy patients. The paper reports TCR Vbeta CDR3 sequencing of approximately 140 peripheral blood samples: 43 ophthalmopathy, about 75 hyperthyroidism and 17 progressor patients.

Its CDR3 holds 13 amino acids, cysteine through phenylalanine. Solely the CDR3 DNA is kept, with 39 bases framed from the first base. From the germline V gene, CDR1 is SGHRS and CDR2 is YFSETQ. Cut back by 2 bases and 0 bases, the V and J ends lie 5 bases apart. Study-wide conclusions, independent of this receptor: Most expanded thyroid clonotypes (frequency above 0.001) were also detected in blood, suggesting blood repertoires may reflect thyroid immune responses. A 13 V-J signature model separated ophthalmopathy from stable hyperthyroidism, with roughly 88% sensitivity and roughly 81% specificity in cross-validation and 80%/75% in testing. No statistical method was used to fix the sample size in advance, and group allocation was not hidden from the investigators. In validation, the model predicted progression to ophthalmopathy with 65% to 71% sensitivity and over 72% specificity, a median of 6.5 months before onset.

Exclusion was applied to patients with uncontrolled infections, other autoimmune diseases, pregnancy or lactation. Diagnoses were based on clinical symptoms, serum thyroxine and TRAb, thyroid ultrasound and orbital computed tomography. Total RNA was extracted using Trizol reagent, and RNA quality was assessed on an Agilent 2100 Bioanalyzer. Amplification of TCR beta CDR3 regions was carried out from RNA transcripts. For the first round of RT-PCR on the TCR CDR3, the HTBI primer set was used together with the Qiagen OneStep RT-PCR kit. A second multiplex PCR round built the libraries, followed by size selection and purification. The libraries were sequenced on an Illumina HiSeq2000 using paired-end 100 bp reads. On the study's bioinformatics: SOAPnuke was used to process the raw data, throwing out any read that contained adapters or uncalled bases, had a mean Phred below 15, or lacked an exact constant-primer or identifier match. COPE v1.2.5 was used to merge high-quality paired reads, and clonotypes were defined as unique nucleotide sequences. Clonotypes were aligned to IMGT TRBV, TRBD and TRBJ reference segments using MiTCR v1.1. Analysis was restricted to V-J combinations with a frequency above 0.0001, which covered just over 98% of repertoires. A TCS score was defined as the ratio of F50 (clonal expansion) to E x V (chaos), with BLOSUM62-based TCRdist applied between CDR3 peptides within each V-J. Welch's t-statistics and random forest reduced 500 to 650 V-J features to roughly 13, which were used in a naive Bayes classifier (R e1071). The Morisita-Horn index was used to measure how similar the thyroid and blood repertoires were. TCRdb reprocessed the public reads (quality trimming at Q25 with fastp, clone calling with MiXCR) and kept in-frame beta chains. Here each entry gathers all rows of one CDR3 protein and keeps the most common genes and DNA. Clone size and V and J calls follow TCRdb, not the original study. The sample table holds over 650,000 distinct CDR3 sequences, of which approximately 42% were seen once. In total, the top ten clones hold roughly 6.5% of the sample.

This clonotype was detected ten times or more. The antigen it binds to is not known. Per-base quality was not reported, and no clone a single base away is much larger than it. The chain couples TRBV5-1 to TRBJ1-2; the D gene assignment is ambiguous. What was sequenced was peripheral blood or thyroid tissue (not recorded which). This receptor was identified in an adult man with Graves' disease, either hyperthyroidism or ophthalmopathy (not recorded which). The CDR3 region has the sequence CASSFQTNYGYTF. In nucleotide form, the sequence is TGCGCCAGCAGCTTTCAGACTAACTATGGCTACACCTTC.